This T cell receptor (beta chain) was found in a study of T-cell memory formation after mild COVID-19. Study details: The study found TCR clusters largely donor specific. Study-wide results and caveats: Contracting clones localized mainly to CM and EM when CD4+ and mainly to EMRA when CD8+. Cross-reactive memory apparently joined, as some responding clones appeared in pre-infection memory.

After 5'RACE with constant-segment primers, TCR alpha and TCR beta cDNA libraries carrying sample barcodes and UMIs were obtained. TCRdb processed the 5' RACE reads anew with MiXCR; each CDR3 protein has one entry. The table has around 400,000 distinct CDR3 sequences, 24% seen once. Comments on this clonotype: Its antigen is currently unknown.

Per the germline V gene, CDR1 is GTSNPN and CDR2 is SVGIG (reference sequence). The CDR3 runs to 15 residues. V lost 4 bases and J lost 10, with 22 bases in between. The sample taken for sequencing was PBMCs or a T cell subset sorted from them (not recorded which). This receptor was taken from an adult woman who had mild COVID-19 (a few samples of this study predate the infection). Cell type and time point are not known. V gene TRBV30 combines with J gene TRBJ1-4; D is perhaps TRBD1 (6 bases). CDR3 sequence (DNA): TGTGCCTGGACGAAGGGGGGCCTCATGCCCCGAAAACTGTTTTTT. It translates to CAWTKGGLMPRKLFF. Supplemented by reference TRBV30 and TRBJ1-4, the full variable domain reads SQTIHQWPATLVQPVGSPLSLECTVEGTSNPNLYWYRQAAGRGLQLLFYSVGIGQISSEVPQNLSASRPQDRQFILSSKKLLLSDSGFYLCAWTKGGLMPRKLFFGSGTQLSVL.